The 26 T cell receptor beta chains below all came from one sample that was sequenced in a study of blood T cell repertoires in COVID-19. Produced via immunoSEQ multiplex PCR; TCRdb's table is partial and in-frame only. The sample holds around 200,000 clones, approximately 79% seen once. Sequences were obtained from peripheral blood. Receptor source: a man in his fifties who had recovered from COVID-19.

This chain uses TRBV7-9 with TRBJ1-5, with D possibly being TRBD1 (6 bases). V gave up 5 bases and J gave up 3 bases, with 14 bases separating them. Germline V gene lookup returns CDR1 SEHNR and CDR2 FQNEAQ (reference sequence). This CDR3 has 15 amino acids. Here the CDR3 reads CASSVSGTTNQPQHF. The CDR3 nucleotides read TGTGCCAGCAGCGTCTCCGGGACAACCAATCAGCCCCAGCATTTT.

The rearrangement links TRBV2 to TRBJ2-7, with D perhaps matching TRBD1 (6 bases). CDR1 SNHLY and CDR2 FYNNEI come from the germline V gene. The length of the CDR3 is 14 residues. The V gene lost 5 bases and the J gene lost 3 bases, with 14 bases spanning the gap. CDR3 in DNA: TGTGCCAGCAGTCGAGCCACAGGGATCTACGAGCAGTACTTC. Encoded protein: CASSRATGIYEQYF. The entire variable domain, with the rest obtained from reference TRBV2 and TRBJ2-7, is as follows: EPEVTQTPSHQVTQMGQEVILRCVPISNHLYFYWYRQILGQKVEFLVSFYNNEISEKSEIFDDQFSVERPDGSNFTLKIRSTKLEDSAMYFCASSRATGIYEQYFGPGTRLTVT.

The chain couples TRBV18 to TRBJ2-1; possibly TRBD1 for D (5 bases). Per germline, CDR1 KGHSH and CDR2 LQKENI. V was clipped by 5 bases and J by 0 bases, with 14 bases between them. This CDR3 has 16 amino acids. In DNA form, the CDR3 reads TGTGCCAGCTCAACCCCTCAGGGTAGCTCCTACAATGAGCAGTTCTTC. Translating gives CASSTPQGSSYNEQFF.

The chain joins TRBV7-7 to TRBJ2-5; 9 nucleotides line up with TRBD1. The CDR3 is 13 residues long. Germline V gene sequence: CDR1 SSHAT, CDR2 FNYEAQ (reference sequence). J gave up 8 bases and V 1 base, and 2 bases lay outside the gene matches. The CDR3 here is CASSLGTGATQYF. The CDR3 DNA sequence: TGTGCCAGCAGCTTAGGGACAGGGGCCACCCAGTACTTC.

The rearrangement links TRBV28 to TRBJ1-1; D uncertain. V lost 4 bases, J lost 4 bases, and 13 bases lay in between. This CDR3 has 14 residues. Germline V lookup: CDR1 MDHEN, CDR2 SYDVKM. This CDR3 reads CASSWTLRGTEAFF. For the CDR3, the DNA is TGTGCCAGCAGTTGGACCCTTCGGGGCACTGAAGCTTTCTTT.

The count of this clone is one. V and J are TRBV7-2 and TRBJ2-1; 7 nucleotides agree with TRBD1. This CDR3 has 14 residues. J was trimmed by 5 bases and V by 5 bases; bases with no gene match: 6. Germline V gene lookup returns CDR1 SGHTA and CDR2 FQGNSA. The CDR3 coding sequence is TGTGCCAGCAGCGCCGACAGGGACCACAATGAGCAGTTCTTC. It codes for CASSADRDHNEQFF.

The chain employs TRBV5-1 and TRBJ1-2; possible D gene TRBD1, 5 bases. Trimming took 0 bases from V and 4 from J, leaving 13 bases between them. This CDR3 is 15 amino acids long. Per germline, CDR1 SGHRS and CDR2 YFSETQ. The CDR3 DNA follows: TGCGCCAGCAGCTTGGTGGGAACAGGAGTCTATGGCTACACCTTC. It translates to CASSLVGTGVYGYTF.

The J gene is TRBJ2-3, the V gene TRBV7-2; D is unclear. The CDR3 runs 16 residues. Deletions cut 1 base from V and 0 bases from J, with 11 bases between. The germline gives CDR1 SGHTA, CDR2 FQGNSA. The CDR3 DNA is TGTGCCAGCAGCTTAGGCGCCGAATTCAGCACAGATACGCAGTATTTT. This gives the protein CASSLGAEFSTDTQYF.

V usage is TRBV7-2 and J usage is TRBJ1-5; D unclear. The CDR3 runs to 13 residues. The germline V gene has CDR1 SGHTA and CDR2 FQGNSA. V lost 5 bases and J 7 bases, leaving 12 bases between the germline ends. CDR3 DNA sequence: TGTGCCAGCAGCGCACGGGTGCGGCAGCCCCAGCATTTT. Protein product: CASSARVRQPQHF. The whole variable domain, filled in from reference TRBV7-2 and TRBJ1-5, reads GAGVSQSPSNKVTEKGKDVELRCDPISGHTALYWYRQSLGQGLEFLIYFQGNSAPDKSGLPSDRFSAERTGGSVSTLTIQRTQQEDSAVYLCASSARVRQPQHFGDGTRLSIL.

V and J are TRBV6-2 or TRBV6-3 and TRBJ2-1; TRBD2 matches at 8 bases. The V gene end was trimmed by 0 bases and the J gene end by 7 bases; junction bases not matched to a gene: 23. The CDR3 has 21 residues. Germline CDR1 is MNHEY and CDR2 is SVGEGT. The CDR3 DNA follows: TGTGCCAGCAGTTACTCGCACTTTGGAGCAGCGGGAGAACGCCTACAGAATGAGCAGTTCTTC. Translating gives CASSYSHFGAAGERLQNEQFF.

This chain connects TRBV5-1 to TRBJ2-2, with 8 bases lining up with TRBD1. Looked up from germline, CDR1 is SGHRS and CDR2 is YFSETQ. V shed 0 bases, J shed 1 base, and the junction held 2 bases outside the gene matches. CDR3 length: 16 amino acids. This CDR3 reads CASSLDGTGNTGELFF. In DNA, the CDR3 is TGCGCCAGCAGCTTGGATGGGACAGGGAACACCGGGGAGCTGTTTTTT.

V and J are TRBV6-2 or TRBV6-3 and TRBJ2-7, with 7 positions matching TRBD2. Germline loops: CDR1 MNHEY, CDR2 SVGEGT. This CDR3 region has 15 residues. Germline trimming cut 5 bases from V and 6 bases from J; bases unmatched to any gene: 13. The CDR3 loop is CASSRTGTKVGEQYF. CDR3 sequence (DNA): TGTGCCAGCAGTCGAACCGGGACTAAAGTGGGCGAGCAGTACTTC.

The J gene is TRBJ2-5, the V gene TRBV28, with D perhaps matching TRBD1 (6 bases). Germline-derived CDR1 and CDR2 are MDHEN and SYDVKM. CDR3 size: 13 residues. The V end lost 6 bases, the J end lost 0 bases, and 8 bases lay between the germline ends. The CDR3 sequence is CASSRTDQETQYF. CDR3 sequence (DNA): TGTGCCAGCAGCCGGACAGACCAAGAGACCCAGTACTTC.

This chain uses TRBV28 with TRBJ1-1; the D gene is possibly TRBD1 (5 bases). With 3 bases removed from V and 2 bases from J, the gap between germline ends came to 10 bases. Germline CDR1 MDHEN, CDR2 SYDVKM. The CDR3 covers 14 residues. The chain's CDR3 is CASSFFDRNTEAFF. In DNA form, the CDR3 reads TGTGCCAGCAGTTTTTTCGACAGAAACACTGAAGCTTTCTTT. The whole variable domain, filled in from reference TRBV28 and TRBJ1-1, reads DVKVTQSSRYLVKRTGEKVFLECVQDMDHENMFWYRQDPGLGLRLIYFSYDVKMKEKGDIPEGYSVSREKKERFSLILESASTNQTSMYLCASSFFDRNTEAFFGQGTRLTVV.

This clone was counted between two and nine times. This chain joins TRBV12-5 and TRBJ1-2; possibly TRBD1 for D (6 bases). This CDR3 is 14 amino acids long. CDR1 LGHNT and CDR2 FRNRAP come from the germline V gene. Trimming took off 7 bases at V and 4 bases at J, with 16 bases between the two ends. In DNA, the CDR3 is TGTGCTAGTGCTCCCGAAGGGGGTGGCTATGGCTACACCTTC. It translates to CASAPEGGGYGYTF.

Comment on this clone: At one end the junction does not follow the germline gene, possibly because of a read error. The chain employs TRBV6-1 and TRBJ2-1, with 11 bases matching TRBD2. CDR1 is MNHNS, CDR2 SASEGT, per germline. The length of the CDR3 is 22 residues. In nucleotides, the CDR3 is TGTGCCAGCAGCGAAGGGGGGGGGCTAGCGGGAGGACCGTCCCCCTCCTACAATGAGCAGTTCTTC. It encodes CASSEGGGLAGGPSPSYNEQFF.

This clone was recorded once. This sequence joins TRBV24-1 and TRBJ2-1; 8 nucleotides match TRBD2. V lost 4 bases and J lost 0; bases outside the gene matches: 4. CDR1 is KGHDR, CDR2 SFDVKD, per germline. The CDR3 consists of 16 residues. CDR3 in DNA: TGTGCCACCAGTGACGGGAGGGCGAGCTCCTACAATGAGCAGTTCTTC. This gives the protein CATSDGRASSYNEQFF.

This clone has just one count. The CDR3 region has the DNA TGTGCCAGCAGCTTAGAACCTAGCGGGAGGCCAGTATACGAGCAGTACTTC. Translation: CASSLEPSGRPVYEQYF. The chain joins TRBV7-2 to TRBJ2-7; 11 nucleotides align to TRBD2. CDR1 and CDR2 (germline): SGHTA, FQGNSA. The CDR3 has 17 amino acids. With 1 base clipped from V and 4 bases from J, the junction kept 9 bases outside the gene matches.

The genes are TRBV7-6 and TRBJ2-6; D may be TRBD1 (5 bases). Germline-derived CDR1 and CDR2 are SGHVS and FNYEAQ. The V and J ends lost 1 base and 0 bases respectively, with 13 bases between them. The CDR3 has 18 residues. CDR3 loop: CASSLVSQGSSGANVLTF. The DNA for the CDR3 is TGTGCCAGCAGCTTAGTAAGTCAGGGTAGCTCTGGGGCCAACGTCCTGACTTTC.

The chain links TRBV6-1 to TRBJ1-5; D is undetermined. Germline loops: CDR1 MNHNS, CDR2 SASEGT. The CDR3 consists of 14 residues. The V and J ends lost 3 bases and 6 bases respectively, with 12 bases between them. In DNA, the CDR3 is TGTGCCAGCAGTGACAGAACTTCAGGTCAGCCCCAGCATTTT. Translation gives CASSDRTSGQPQHF.

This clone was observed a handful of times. CDR3 DNA sequence: TGTGCCAGCAGCGTATCCTCCGGGGGTTTCTCTGGAAACACCATATATTTT. It yields the protein CASSVSSGGFSGNTIYF. This chain joins TRBV9 and TRBJ1-3; possibly TRBD1 for D (5 bases). The CDR3 runs 17 residues. The germline V gene encodes CDR1 SGDLS and CDR2 YYNGEE. With 1 base removed from V and 0 bases from J, the gap between germline ends came to 14 bases. The full variable domain, with the rest looked up from reference TRBV9 and TRBJ1-3, is DSGVTQTPKHLITATGQRVTLRCSPRSGDLSVYWYQQSLDQGLQFLIQYYNGEERAKGNILERFSAQQFPDLHSELNLSSLELGDSALYFCASSVSSGGFSGNTIYFGEGSWLTVV.

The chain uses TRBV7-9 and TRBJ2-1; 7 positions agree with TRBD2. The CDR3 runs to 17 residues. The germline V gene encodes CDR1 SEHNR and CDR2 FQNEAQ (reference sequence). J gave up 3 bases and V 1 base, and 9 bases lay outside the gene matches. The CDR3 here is CASSLEFGGGGYNEQFF. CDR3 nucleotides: TGTGCCAGCAGCTTAGAGTTTGGCGGCGGGGGCTACAATGAGCAGTTCTTC.

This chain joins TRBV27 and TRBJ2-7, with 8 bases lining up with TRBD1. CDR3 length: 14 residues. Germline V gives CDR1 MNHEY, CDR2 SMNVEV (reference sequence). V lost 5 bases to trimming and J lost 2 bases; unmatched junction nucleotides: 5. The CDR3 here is CASSLRTGTYEQYF. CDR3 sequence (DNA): TGTGCCAGCAGTCTACGGACAGGGACCTACGAGCAGTACTTC.

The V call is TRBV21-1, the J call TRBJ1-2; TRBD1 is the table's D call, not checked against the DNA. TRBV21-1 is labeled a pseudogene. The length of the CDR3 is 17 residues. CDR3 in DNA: TGTGCCAGCAGCAAAGGGACAAAAGAGGGACAGAGCTATGGCTACACCTTC. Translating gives CASSKGTKEGQSYGYTF.

CDR3 coding DNA: TGCGCCAGCAGCTTGTCGGCAGGCAACTCTGGAAACACCATATATTTT. This codes for CASSLSAGNSGNTIYF. V and J are TRBV5-1 and TRBJ1-3; D gene uncertain. V was clipped by 1 base and J by 0 bases, with 11 bases between them. This CDR3 spans 16 amino acids. Germline assignment: CDR1 SGHRS and CDR2 YFSETQ.

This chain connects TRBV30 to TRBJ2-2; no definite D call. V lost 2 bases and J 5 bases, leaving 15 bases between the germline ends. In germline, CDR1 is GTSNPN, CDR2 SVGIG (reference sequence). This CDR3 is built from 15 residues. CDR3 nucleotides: TGTGCCTGGAGTTTGGTTCCTATTGGTACCGGGGAGCTGTTTTTT. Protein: CAWSLVPIGTGELFF.